Reported below is one T cell receptor (beta chain). This entry comes from a study of identical twins. TCRdb processed the 5' RACE reads anew with MiXCR; each CDR3 protein has one entry. The sample has about 1.7 million distinct CDR3 sequences; less than 40% are singletons. CDR3 length equals 15 residues. The germline CDR1 and CDR2 sequences are DFQATT and SNEGSKA (reference sequence). V trimming: 1 base; J trimming: 4 bases; junction bases outside the gene matches: 6. The sequence was obtained from a newborn girl in good health. The genes are TRBV20-1 and TRBJ2-3, with 9 bases fitting TRBD2. Material for sequencing was cord blood. CDR3 sequence: CSARVRGGVPDTQYF. The CDR3 DNA sequence: TGCAGTGCTAGAGTACGCGGGGGGGTTCCAGATACGCAGTATTTT.